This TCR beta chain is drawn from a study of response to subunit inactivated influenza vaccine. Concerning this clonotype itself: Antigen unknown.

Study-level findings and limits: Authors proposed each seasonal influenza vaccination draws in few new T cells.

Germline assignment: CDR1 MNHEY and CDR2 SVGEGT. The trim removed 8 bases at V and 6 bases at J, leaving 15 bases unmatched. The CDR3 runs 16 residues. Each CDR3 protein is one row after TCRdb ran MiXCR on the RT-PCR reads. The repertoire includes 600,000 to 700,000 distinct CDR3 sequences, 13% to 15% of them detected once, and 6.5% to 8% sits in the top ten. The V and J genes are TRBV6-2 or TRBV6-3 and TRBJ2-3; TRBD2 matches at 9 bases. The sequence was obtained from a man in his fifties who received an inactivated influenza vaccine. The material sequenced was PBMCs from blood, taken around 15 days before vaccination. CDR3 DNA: TGTGCCAGCGGATCACCCTGGGCGGGAGGGCCCGATACGCAGTATTTT. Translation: CASGSPWAGGPDTQYF.